These 9 T cell receptor beta chains were sequenced from one sample in a study of CD8+CD57+ T cells in acquired aplastic anemia (dated by TCRdb to the late 2010s). Expansion of CD8+CD57+ cells had been shown by flow cytometry in the patients chosen for sequencing. TCRdb records Illumina HiSeq 2000 as the sequencer. Genomic DNA was used as template for profiling of TCR beta VDJ combinations and CDR3 sequences. TCRdb trimmed public reads at Q25 via fastp, called clones via MiXCR and kept in-frame beta chains. Each CDR3 protein gets just one entry, which takes the most common genes and DNA from the rows behind it. The table for this sample lists about 200,000 distinct CDR3 sequences; roughly 60% of them were counted only once. The top ten hold around 60% of the sample. The material sequenced was sorted CD4+, CD8+, or CD8+CD57+ T cells (not recorded which) from PBMCs. The receptors come from a human donor with aplastic anemia.

In this sample, this clonotype turned up a few times. The gene calls are TRBV2 and TRBJ1-1; D uncertain. V gave up 6 bases and J gave up 1 base, with 0 bases separating them. CDR1 is SNHLY and CDR2 is FYNNEI in the germline V gene. The CDR3 spans 10 residues. The CDR3 DNA reads TGTGCCAGCAGGAACACTGAAGCTTTCTTT. This encodes CASRNTEAFF.

The rearrangement uses TRBV14 and TRBJ1-2; no firm D call. Germline CDR1 is SGHDN and CDR2 is FVKESK. There are 14 residues in the CDR3. Trimming stripped 1 base from V and 4 bases from J, with 10 bases between. In nucleotides, the CDR3 is TGTGCCAGCAGCCAAGCGTACGGTGGCTATGGCTACACCTTC. This translates into CASSQAYGGYGYTF. Together with reference TRBV14 and TRBJ1-2, the CDR3 gives the full variable domain: EAGVTQFPSHSVIEKGQTVTLRCDPISGHDNLYWYRRVMGKEIKFLLHFVKESKQDESGMPNNRFLAERTGGTYSTLKVQPAELEDSGVYFCASSQAYGGYGYTFGSGTRLTVV.

This clonotype has only a few counts. The chain recombines TRBV20-1 with TRBJ2-7; the match to TRBD1 covers 10 bases. The CDR3 has 13 residues. The germline V gene encodes CDR1 DFQATT and CDR2 SNEGSKA (reference sequence). The V segment lost 1 base and the J segment 3 bases; nucleotides outside the gene matches: 0. The CDR3, as DNA: TGCAGTGCTAGAGGGACAGGGGGCTACGAGCAGTACTTC. Amino acid sequence: CSARGTGGYEQYF.

This chain connects TRBV7-9 to TRBJ1-1, with a possible D match to TRBD1 (6 bases). Germline CDR1 SEHNR, CDR2 FQNEAQ (reference sequence). The CDR3 length is 16 residues. Trimming removed 7 bases from V and 4 bases from J, with 22 bases in between. Here the CDR3 reads CASTAGAPVGGTEAFF. The CDR3 bases are TGTGCCAGCACCGCAGGGGCGCCCGTTGGGGGCACTGAAGCTTTCTTT.

The chain joins TRBV2 to TRBJ2-7; D not certain. The V and J ends lost 6 bases and 3 bases respectively, with 12 bases between them. Germline lookup yields CDR1 SNHLY and CDR2 FYNNEI. The CDR3 is 13 residues long. The CDR3, as DNA: TGTGCCAGCAGGATGACTTTGAGCTACGAGCAGTACTTC. This translates into CASRMTLSYEQYF.

The chain uses TRBV13 and TRBJ2-7, with D possibly called TRBD1 or TRBD2 (7 bases each). CDR1 is PRHDT and CDR2 is FYEKMQ in the germline V gene (reference sequence). Trimming removed 0 bases at V and 3 bases at J, with 12 bases between. The CDR3 is made up of 15 amino acids. The CDR3 sequence: CASSLGQGGSYEQYF. For the CDR3, the DNA is TGTGCCAGCAGCTTAGGCCAGGGGGGGAGCTACGAGCAGTACTTC.

This clonotype was seen a handful of times. This rearrangement joins TRBV14 to TRBJ1-1; D is unresolved. The CDR3 is 14 residues long. The V gene lost 5 bases and the J gene lost 0 bases, with 10 bases spanning the gap. Germline values: CDR1 SGHDN, CDR2 FVKESK. CDR3 coding DNA: TGTGCCAGCAGCGTTCGGGCCGTGAACACTGAAGCTTTCTTT. Its translation: CASSVRAVNTEAFF.

The chain uses TRBV19 and TRBJ2-1; D is tentatively TRBD1 or TRBD2 (6 bases each). CDR3 size: 14 residues. V was trimmed by 4 bases and J by 6 bases, leaving 13 bases between them. Germline CDR1 is LNHDA and CDR2 is SQIVND (reference sequence). Here the CDR3 DNA reads TGTGCCAGTAGTACGACGGGGGCCGTCAATGAGCAGTTCTTC. It codes for CASSTTGAVNEQFF.

This rearrangement joins TRBV10-3 to TRBJ2-7; 13 bases fit TRBD2. The CDR3 runs to 15 residues. Germline values: CDR1 ENHRY, CDR2 SYGVKD. V shed 0 bases, J shed 5 bases, and the junction held 1 base outside the gene matches. The CDR3 is CAISESGLAGDEQYF. CDR3 bases: TGTGCCATCAGTGAGTCAGGACTAGCGGGAGACGAGCAGTACTTC.